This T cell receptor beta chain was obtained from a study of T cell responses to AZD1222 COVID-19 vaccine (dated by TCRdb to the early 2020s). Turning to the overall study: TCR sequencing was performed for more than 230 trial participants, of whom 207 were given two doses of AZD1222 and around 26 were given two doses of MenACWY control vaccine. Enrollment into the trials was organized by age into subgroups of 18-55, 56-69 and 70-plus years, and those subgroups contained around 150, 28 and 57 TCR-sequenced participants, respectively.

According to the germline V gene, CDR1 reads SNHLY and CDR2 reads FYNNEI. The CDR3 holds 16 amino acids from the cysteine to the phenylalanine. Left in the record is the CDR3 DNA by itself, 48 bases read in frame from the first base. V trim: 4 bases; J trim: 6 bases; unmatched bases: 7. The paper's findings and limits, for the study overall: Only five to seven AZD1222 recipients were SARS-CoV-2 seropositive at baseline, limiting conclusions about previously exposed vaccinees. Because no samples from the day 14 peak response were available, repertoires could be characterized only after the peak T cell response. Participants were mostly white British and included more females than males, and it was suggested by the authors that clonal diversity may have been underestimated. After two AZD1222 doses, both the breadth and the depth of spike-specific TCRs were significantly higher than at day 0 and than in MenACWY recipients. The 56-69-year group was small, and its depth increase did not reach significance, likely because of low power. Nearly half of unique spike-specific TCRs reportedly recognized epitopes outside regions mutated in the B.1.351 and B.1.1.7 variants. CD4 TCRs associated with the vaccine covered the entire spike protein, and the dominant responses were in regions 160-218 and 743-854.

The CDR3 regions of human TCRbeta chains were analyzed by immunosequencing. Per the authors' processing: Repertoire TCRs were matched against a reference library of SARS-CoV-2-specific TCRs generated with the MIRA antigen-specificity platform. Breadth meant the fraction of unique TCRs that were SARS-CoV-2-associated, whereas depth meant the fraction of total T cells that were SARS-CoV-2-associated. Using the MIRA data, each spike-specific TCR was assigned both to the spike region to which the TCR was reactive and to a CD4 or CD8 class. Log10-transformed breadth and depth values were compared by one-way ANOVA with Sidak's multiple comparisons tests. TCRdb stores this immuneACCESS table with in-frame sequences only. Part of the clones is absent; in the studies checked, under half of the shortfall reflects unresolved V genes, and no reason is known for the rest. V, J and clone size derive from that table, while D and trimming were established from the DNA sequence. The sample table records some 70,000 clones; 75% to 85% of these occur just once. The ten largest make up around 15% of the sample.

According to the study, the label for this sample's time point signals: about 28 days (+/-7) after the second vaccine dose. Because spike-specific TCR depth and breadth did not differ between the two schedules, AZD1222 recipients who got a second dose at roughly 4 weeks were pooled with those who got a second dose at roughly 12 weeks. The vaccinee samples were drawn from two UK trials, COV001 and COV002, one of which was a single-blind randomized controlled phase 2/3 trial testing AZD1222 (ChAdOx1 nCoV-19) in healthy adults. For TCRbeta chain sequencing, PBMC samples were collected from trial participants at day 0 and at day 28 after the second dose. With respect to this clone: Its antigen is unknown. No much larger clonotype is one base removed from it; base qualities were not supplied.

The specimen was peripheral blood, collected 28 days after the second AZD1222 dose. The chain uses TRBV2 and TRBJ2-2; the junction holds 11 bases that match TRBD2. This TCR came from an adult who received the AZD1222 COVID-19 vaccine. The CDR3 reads CASSALTSGVSGELFF. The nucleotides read TGTGCCAGCAGTGCTCTGACTAGCGGGGTATCCGGGGAGCTGTTTTTT. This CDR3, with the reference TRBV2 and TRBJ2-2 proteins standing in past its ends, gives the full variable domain EPEVTQTPSHQVTQMGQEVILRCVPISNHLYFYWYRQILGQKVEFLVSFYNNEISEKSEIFDDQFSVERPDGSNFTLKIRSTKLEDSAMYFCASSALTSGVSGELFFGEGSRLTVL.